This entry describes one T cell receptor (beta chain). Its antigen is unknown. This sample was taken from a study of Tregs in tolerant kidney transplant recipients. Assay used: immunoSEQ multiplex PCR; TCRdb lists only in-frame clones, some missing. The table has under 300,000 clones, 80% to 85% seen once. CD4+CD25+CD127- Tregs, CD4+CD25- non-Tregs, CD4 and CD8 cells were sorted. Trimming stripped 2 bases from V and 4 bases from J, with 9 bases between. The CDR3 has 13 amino acids. Per germline, CDR1 GTSNPN and CDR2 SVGIG (reference sequence). Study-wide results and limits: Expanding Tregs on activated donor B cells appeared to best identify donor-specific TCRbeta clones.

The sample taken for sequencing was CD4+ T cells from blood. V is TRBV30 and J is TRBJ1-5; D is unclear. The sequence was obtained from a human donor in good health. The CDR3 here is CAWSLLENQPQHF. For the CDR3, the DNA is TGTGCCTGGAGTCTGTTAGAGAATCAGCCCCAGCATTTT. The full variable domain, with the rest looked up from reference TRBV30 and TRBJ1-5, is SQTIHQWPATLVQPVGSPLSLECTVEGTSNPNLYWYRQAAGRGLQLLFYSVGIGQISSEVPQNLSASRPQDRQFILSSKKLLLSDSGFYLCAWSLLENQPQHFGDGTRLSIL.